This is a list of T cell receptor beta chains from one sample in a study of T cell responses to AZD1222 COVID-19 vaccine. The assay was immunoSEQ multiplex PCR, and TCRdb's table has in-frame clones only and misses some. The sample holds 85,000 to 130,000 clones, about 89% seen once. Sequencing was performed on peripheral blood, taken on day 0 of AZD1222 vaccination. The receptors come from an adult in good health. Each CDR3 is given with its conserved first and last residue. A D gene is named only where the DNA matches it firmly. Clone size is given for some rows only: seen once, a few or many times, or a class if the clone is expanded.

TRBJ2-7 | NA | TRBV10-3 | NA | CAISGGVRGAVYEQYF | TGTGCCATCAGTGGGGGAGTTAGGGGGGCTGTTTACGAGCAGTACTTC
TRBJ1-5 | TRBD1 | TRBV11-3 | NA | CASSLDRQGGNQPQHF | TGTGCCAGCAGCTTAGACCGACAGGGTGGCAATCAGCCCCAGCATTTT
TRBJ2-4 | NA | TRBV2 | NA | CASSGAGEKAKNIQYF | TGTGCCAGCAGTGGGGCAGGGGAGAAAGCCAAAAACATTCAGTACTTC
TRBJ2-3 | NA | TRBV29-1 | NA | CSVEGDWVSETDTQYF | TGCAGCGTTGAGGGGGATTGGGTGTCTGAAACAGATACGCAGTATTTT
TRBJ1-1 | NA | TRBV6-1 | NA | CASSELTQPKTEAFF | TGTGCCAGCAGTGAACTTACACAGCCAAAAACTGAAGCTTTCTTT
TRBJ2-7 | TRBD1 | TRBV3-1/TRBV3-2 | few | CASSQERGQPYEQYF | TGTGCCAGCAGCCAAGAAAGGGGACAGCCTTACGAGCAGTACTTC
TRBJ2-5 | NA | TRBV4-1 | NA | CASSYPGRAETQYF | TGCGCCAGCAGCTATCCGGGACGGGCCGAGACCCAGTACTTC
TRBJ2-4 | NA | TRBV27 | NA | CASSLYTGLAKNIQYF | TGTGCCAGCAGTTTATATACAGGACTAGCCAAAAACATTCAGTACTTC
TRBJ2-1 | TRBD1 | TRBV27 | NA | CASSFTGVLNEQFF | TGTGCCAGCAGTTTCACAGGGGTACTCAATGAGCAGTTCTTC
TRBJ1-3 | TRBD1 | TRBV3-1/TRBV3-2 | NA | CASRFSGQGATTIYF | TGTGCCAGCAGATTTAGTGGGCAGGGGGCAACCACCATATATTTT
TRBJ2-1 | TRBD2 | TRBV6-5 | NA | CASSQWGGYNEQFF | TGTGCCAGCAGTCAGTGGGGGGGTTACAATGAGCAGTTCTTC
TRBJ1-1 | NA | TRBV25-1 | NA | CASSELAATGIAFF | TGTGCCAGCAGTGAATTGGCAGCGACCGGGATAGCTTTCTTT
TRBJ1-2 | TRBD1 | TRBV3-1/TRBV3-2 | NA | CASSQVDRPPYYGYTF | TGTGCCAGCAGCCAAGTGGACAGGCCGCCTTACTATGGCTACACCTTC
TRBJ1-3 | NA | TRBV5-6 | NA | CASRTVGSDTIYF | TGTGCCAGCAGGACGGTGGGGTCGGACACCATATATTTT
TRBJ2-5 | NA | TRBV7-2 | NA | CASSPIWGPGETQYF | TGTGCCAGCAGCCCCATATGGGGGCCGGGGGAGACCCAGTACTTC
TRBJ1-2 | TRBD1 | TRBV19 | NA | CASNPGQGAYGYTF | TGTGCCAGTAACCCGGGACAGGGGGCTTATGGCTACACCTTC
TRBJ2-7 | NA | TRBV7-9 | NA | CASSSPIDPGSDHEQYF | TGTGCCAGCAGCTCGCCCATCGATCCCGGGTCCGACCACGAGCAGTACTTC
TRBJ2-5 | TRBD1 | TRBV6-5 | NA | CASSYDQGAEETQYF | TGTGCCAGCAGTTACGATCAGGGGGCCGAAGAGACCCAGTACTTC
TRBJ2-1 | NA | TRBV10-3 | NA | CAISVFGGREQFF | TGTGCCATCAGTGTCTTTGGAGGGCGGGAGCAGTTCTTC
TRBJ1-2 | TRBD1 | TRBV19 | once | CASSITGGDYGYTF | TGTGCCAGTAGTATAACAGGGGGCGACTATGGCTACACCTTC
TRBJ2-7 | NA | TRBV6-5 | NA | CASRIGLSSYEQYF | TGTGCCAGCAGAATCGGACTCTCTTCCTACGAGCAGTACTTC
TRBJ1-2 | TRBD1 | TRBV3-1/TRBV3-2 | NA | CASSRRWDSLDYGYIF | TGTGCCAGCAGCCGGAGATGGGACAGCCTGGACTATGGCTACATCTTC
TRBJ1-6 | TRBD1 | TRBV10-3 | NA | CAINPTGDNSPLHF | TGTGCCATCAACCCGACAGGGGATAATTCACCCCTCCACTTT
TRBJ1-1 | NA | TRBV21-1 | NA | CASSRPRGSNTEAFF | TGTGCCAGCAGCAGACCCAGGGGGTCTAACACTGAAGCTTTCTTT
TRBJ2-4 | NA | TRBV28 | NA | CASSLKYGGRWTKNIQYF | TGTGCCAGCAGTTTAAAGTATGGGGGGCGTTGGACCAAAAACATTCAGTACTTC
TRBJ2-1 | TRBD2 | TRBV5-6 | NA | CASSRVLRSGGAYNEQFF | TGTGCCAGCAGCCGCGTTTTACGTAGTGGGGGGGCCTACAATGAGCAGTTCTTC
TRBJ1-1 | TRBD1 | TRBV12-5 | NA | CASAQGVEAFF | TGTGCTAGTGCCCAGGGGGTTGAAGCTTTCTTT
TRBJ1-2 | TRBD1 | TRBV6-5 | NA | CASSSSGGVYGYTF | TGTGCCAGCAGTTCATCAGGGGGGGTCTATGGCTACACCTTC
TRBJ1-1 | NA | TRBV19 | NA | CASSIDPRHGDLNTEAFF | TGTGCCAGTAGTATAGACCCTCGACACGGAGATTTGAACACTGAAGCTTTCTTT
TRBJ2-3 | TRBD2 | TRBV4-1 | NA | CASSQGQVGGTDTQYF | TGCGCCAGCAGCCAAGGTCAGGTGGGGGGGACAGATACGCAGTATTTT
TRBJ2-6 | NA | TRBV6-5 | NA | CASSYSASTGANVLTF | TGTGCCAGCAGTTACTCGGCCAGCACTGGGGCCAACGTCCTGACTTTC
TRBJ1-1 | TRBD1 | TRBV11-2 | NA | CASSQTLTGSDTEAFF | TGTGCCAGCAGCCAGACCCTGACAGGGTCCGACACTGAAGCTTTCTTT
TRBJ2-1 | NA | TRBV27 | once | CASSLSGGNYGDEQFF | TGTGCCAGCAGTTTGAGTGGGGGGAATTACGGCGATGAGCAGTTCTTC
TRBJ2-4 | TRBD2 | TRBV3-1/TRBV3-2 | once | CASSHGGLAKNIQYF | TGTGCCAGCAGCCACGGGGGGTTAGCCAAAAACATTCAGTACTTC
TRBJ1-2 | NA | TRBV15 | NA | CATSRDRRGDNGYTF | TGTGCCACCAGCAGAGATCGGAGGGGAGATAATGGCTACACCTTC
TRBJ2-5 | TRBD1 | TRBV18 | NA | CASSPQGQDETQYF | TGTGCCAGCTCACCCCAGGGACAGGATGAGACCCAGTACTTC
TRBJ2-7 | TRBD1 | TRBV18 | NA | CASSPRTGDYEQYF | TGTGCCAGCTCACCTAGGACAGGGGACTACGAGCAGTACTTC
TRBJ2-2 | TRBD1 | TRBV2 | NA | CASNGQGATGGELFF | TGTGCCAGCAATGGACAGGGGGCGACGGGCGGGGAGCTGTTTTTT
TRBJ1-1 | TRBD1 | TRBV15 | NA | CATSPRRTGTVNTEAFF | TGTGCCACCAGCCCCCGTCGGACCGGGACAGTGAACACTGAAGCTTTCTTT
TRBJ2-7 | NA | TRBV7-8 | NA | CASSLAPGQGYEQYF | TGTGCCAGCAGCTTAGCACCGGGACAAGGGTACGAGCAGTACTTC
TRBJ2-3 | TRBD2 | TRBV5-1 | NA | CASAPGGSDTQYF | TGCGCCAGCGCACCGGGGGGTTCAGATACGCAGTATTTT
TRBJ2-7 | TRBD1 | TRBV12-5 | NA | CASGFPLQTGASYEQYF | TGTGCTAGTGGTTTCCCACTTCAGACAGGGGCCTCCTACGAGCAGTACTTC
TRBJ2-5 | NA | TRBV7-8 | NA | CASSPISVTGQETQYF | TGTGCCAGCAGCCCGATTTCAGTGACAGGCCAAGAGACCCAGTACTTC
TRBJ1-5 | NA | TRBV15 | few | CATPFYRRDQPQHF | TGTGCCACCCCTTTCTACCGCCGGGATCAGCCCCAGCATTTT
TRBJ1-3 | NA | TRBV6-5 | NA | CASSTAGNTIYF | TGTGCCAGCAGTACAGCTGGAAACACCATATATTTT
TRBJ1-1 | NA | TRBV27 | once | CASSLNVWTEAFF | TGTGCCAGCAGTTTGAATGTCTGGACTGAAGCTTTCTTT